Shown below are 3 T cell receptor beta chains from a single sample sequenced in a study of blood T cell repertoires in COVID-19 (dated by TCRdb to 2019 to 2021). The library was generated by the immunoSEQ multiplex PCR assay. TCRdb took this table from immuneACCESS and kept in-frame rearrangements with V and J called. Such tables lack part of the clones; where checked against another copy, unresolved V genes explain under half of the gap, and the rest is unexplained. Across this sample there are tens of thousands of clones, with about 89% seen only once. Together, the top ten hold under 4% of the sample. Material: peripheral blood. These TCRs come from a man between 60 and 70 years old with acute or convalescent COVID-19.

V and J are TRBV7-2 and TRBJ2-3, with D perhaps matching TRBD1 (6 bases). With 7 bases removed from V and 0 bases from J, the gap between germline ends came to 17 bases. Per the germline V gene, CDR1 is SGHTA and CDR2 is FQGNSA. The length of the CDR3 is 16 residues. CDR3 nucleotides: TGTGCCAGCAACATTGGGACATTCACTAGCACAGATACGCAGTATTTT. Translated: CASNIGTFTSTDTQYF.

The rearrangement links TRBV12-3 or TRBV12-4 to TRBJ2-5; TRBD1 matches 9 bases. J was trimmed by 7 bases and V by 6 bases; bases with no gene match: 6. CDR3 length equals 13 residues. CDR3 DNA sequence: TGTGCCAGCAGGAGACAGGGGGAGGGGACCCAGTACTTC. Translated, it gives CASRRQGEGTQYF.

Worth noting for this clone: This CDR3 is also generated by other DNA sequences in the sample. The rearrangement joins TRBV5-1 to TRBJ2-1, with 10 bases lining up with TRBD2. V was pared by 2 bases and J by 9 bases, with 2 bases of the junction left unmatched. The CDR3 extends over 13 amino acids. Germline V gene lookup returns CDR1 SGHRS and CDR2 YFSETQ. CDR3 loop: CASSLAGGTEQFF. The CDR3, as DNA: TGCGCCAGCAGCTTAGCGGGAGGGACTGAGCAGTTCTTC.